One sample yielded the 30 T cell receptor beta chains listed below, sequenced in a study of OX40 agonist ivuxolimab in advanced cancers. Using immunoSEQ multiplex PCR, the repertoire was profiled, and TCRdb retains in-frame clones only, with some absent. Of 45,000 to 65,000 clones in the sample, 85% to 95% were seen once. Sequenced material: CD4+ or CD8+ T cells sorted from blood, taken in a trial of the OX40 agonist ivuxolimab. These TCRs come from an adult with an advanced solid tumor such as melanoma, head and neck, liver or kidney cancer.

The CDR3 region has the DNA TGTGCCAGCAGTCGCCTGGACTGGAACACTGAAGCTTTCTTT. Translated: CASSRLDWNTEAFF. The rearrangement joins TRBV7-2 to TRBJ1-1; D remains unclear. Germline CDR1 is SGHTA and CDR2 is FQGNSA. CDR3 length: 14 amino acids. Trimming left V 6 bases short and J 1 base short, with 12 bases between.

The genes are TRBV4-1 and TRBJ1-3; 7 bases map to TRBD1. The J segment lost 0 bases and the V segment lost 1 base, leaving 6 bases of the junction unmatched. CDR1 and CDR2 from the germline V gene are MGHRA and YSYEKL. The CDR3 extends over 17 amino acids. In DNA form, the CDR3 reads TGCGCCAGCAGCCAAGTCCGTCAGGGGGGCTCTGGAAACACCATATATTTT. The encoded protein is CASSQVRQGGSGNTIYF.

The genes are TRBV5-6 and TRBJ1-5, with D uncertain. The ends were cut back, 4 bases at V and 1 base at J, with 12 bases in the middle. CDR1 is SGHDT, CDR2 YYEEEE, per germline. CDR3 size: 15 residues. The DNA of the CDR3 is TGTGCCAGCAGCCCCCGCCGCTGGAGCAATCAGCCCCAGCATTTT. Translating it yields CASSPRRWSNQPQHF.

V and J are TRBV18 and TRBJ2-1, with D possibly TRBD1 on 7 matching bases. The germline V gene has CDR1 KGHSH and CDR2 LQKENI. Trimming left V 3 bases short and J 5 bases short, with 20 bases between. The CDR3 contains 17 residues. In nucleotides, the CDR3 is TGTGCCAGCTCACCTCAGGGGGGATGGACAGTGAACAATGAGCAGTTCTTC. Its translation: CASSPQGGWTVNNEQFF.

The J gene is TRBJ2-1, the V gene TRBV2; 7 positions match TRBD1. Germline V gives CDR1 SNHLY, CDR2 FYNNEI. The CDR3 covers 19 residues. V shed 3 bases, J shed 0 bases, and the junction held 14 bases outside the gene matches. Here the CDR3 DNA reads TGTGCCAGCAGTGACGAGGGGGCGGCGTGGGCCGACTCCTACAATGAGCAGTTCTTC. Protein sequence: CASSDEGAAWADSYNEQFF.

The rearrangement links TRBV27 to TRBJ2-2, with unresolved D. V was shortened by 5 bases and J by 0 bases, with 7 bases between the two germline ends. The CDR3 has 14 residues. CDR1 is MNHEY and CDR2 is SMNVEV in the germline V gene (reference sequence). CDR3 in amino acids: CASSPGTNTGELFF. The CDR3 DNA is TGTGCCAGCAGTCCCGGCACGAACACCGGGGAGCTGTTTTTT.

The chain couples TRBV27 to TRBJ2-7; 10 bases align to TRBD1. There are 14 residues in the CDR3. Germline V gene data show CDR1 as MNHEY and CDR2 as SMNVEV (reference sequence). J lost 4 bases, V lost 5 bases, and 5 bases had no gene match. CDR3 protein: CASSPRTGGYEQYF. The CDR3 DNA follows: TGTGCCAGCAGTCCTCGGACAGGGGGATACGAGCAGTACTTC.

This chain connects TRBV5-8 to TRBJ2-7; 10 nucleotides align to TRBD2. This CDR3 is built from 13 residues. V dropped 0 bases and J dropped 6; count of bases not matched to a gene: 0. Germline assignment: CDR1 SGHTS and CDR2 YDEGEE. CDR3 amino acids: CASSLVAGGEQYF. CDR3 in DNA: TGTGCCAGCAGCTTGGTAGCGGGAGGCGAGCAGTACTTC. The variable domain in full, completed from reference TRBV5-8 and TRBJ2-7, reads EAGVTQSPTHLIKTRGQQATLRCSPISGHTSVYWYQQALGLGLQFLLWYDEGEERNRGNFPPRFSGRQFPNYSSELNVNALELEDSALYLCASSLVAGGEQYFGPGTRLTVT.

The chain uses TRBV28 and TRBJ2-7; 7 bases agree with TRBD1. The trim removed 2 bases at V and 2 bases at J, leaving 3 bases unmatched. Looked up from germline, CDR1 is MDHEN and CDR2 is SYDVKM. The CDR3 consists of 14 residues. DNA for the CDR3: TGTGCCAGCAGTTTAAGGGGGCAACCCTACGAGCAGTACTTC. Encoded protein: CASSLRGQPYEQYF.

The chain has TRBV27 and TRBJ1-6; D is unclear. Trimming stripped 4 bases from V and 15 bases from J, with 16 bases between. The CDR3 runs 13 residues. The germline V gene encodes CDR1 MNHEY and CDR2 SMNVEV (reference sequence). Here the CDR3 DNA reads TGTGCCAGCAGTTCCTTTGGCACCTCAGTCCTCCACTTT. It yields the protein CASSSFGTSVLHF.

The chain links TRBV27 to TRBJ2-7; D possibly corresponds to TRBD2 (5 bases). The germline gives CDR1 MNHEY, CDR2 SMNVEV (reference sequence). The CDR3 is made up of 13 amino acids. The germline V and J ends were trimmed by 2 bases and 6 bases, with 11 bases remaining between them. CDR3 amino acids: CASSLGRAREQYF. The CDR3, as DNA: TGTGCCAGCAGTTTAGGGAGAGCGCGCGAGCAGTACTTC.

The chain joins TRBV27 to TRBJ1-1, with D perhaps matching TRBD1 (6 bases). V was clipped by 6 bases and J by 0 bases, with 14 bases between them. Germline assignment: CDR1 MNHEY and CDR2 SMNVEV (reference sequence). This CDR3 has 15 amino acids. CDR3: CASRDLGAMNTEAFF. The CDR3 region has the DNA TGTGCCAGCAGGGACTTGGGGGCTATGAACACTGAAGCTTTCTTT.

The rearrangement links TRBV29-1 to TRBJ2-1, with D possibly called TRBD1 or TRBD2 (5 bases each). V was clipped by 4 bases and J by 7 bases, with 17 bases between them. Looked up from germline, CDR1 is SQVTM and CDR2 is ANQGSEA. The length of the CDR3 is 14 residues. In DNA, the CDR3 is TGCAGCGTTGTTCCCTCCGGGACGGTAAATGAGCAGTTCTTC. It encodes CSVVPSGTVNEQFF.

This clone was seen more than once but under ten times. This chain joins TRBV30 and TRBJ2-2; the D is unclear. Trimming pared 2 bases from V and 0 bases from J, leaving 13 bases between. Germline V gene data show CDR1 as GTSNPN and CDR2 as SVGIG (reference sequence). This CDR3 has 16 amino acids. This chain's CDR3 is CAWSLNKDANTGELFF. Written as DNA, the CDR3 is TGTGCCTGGAGTCTAAATAAGGACGCGAACACCGGGGAGCTGTTTTTT.

The rearrangement joins TRBV28 to TRBJ1-2; TRBD1 is a possible D gene (5 bases). Trimming pared 2 bases from V and 6 bases from J, leaving 16 bases between. The CDR3 extends over 15 amino acids. Germline CDR1 reads MDHEN; CDR2 reads SYDVKM. This chain's CDR3 is CASSLPGTESNGYTF. The DNA of the CDR3 is TGTGCCAGCAGTTTACCCGGGACTGAATCGAATGGCTACACCTTC.

The gene calls are TRBV5-5 and TRBJ2-7; D possibly corresponds to TRBD2 (6 bases). CDR1 is SGHKS, CDR2 YYEKEE, per germline (reference sequence). Trimming removed 0 bases at V and 2 bases at J, with 15 bases between. The CDR3 contains 16 residues. In DNA, the CDR3 is TGTGCCAGCAGCTTGGGAGGGACTCCCACCCCCTACGAGCAGTACTTC. Its protein product is CASSLGGTPTPYEQYF.

This chain connects TRBV18 to TRBJ2-1, with TRBD2 identical over 8 bases. This CDR3 has 13 amino acids. CDR1 and CDR2 from the germline V gene are KGHSH and LQKENI. Trimming removed 6 bases from V and 6 bases from J; junction bases left unmatched: 4. DNA for the CDR3: TGTGCCAGCTCTCCTACTAGCGGCAATGAGCAGTTCTTC. Protein product: CASSPTSGNEQFF.

On this clone itself: The sample holds other DNA sequences that translate to the same CDR3. J is TRBJ1-2 and V is TRBV6-6; 8 bases align to TRBD1. The V and J ends lost 0 bases and 4 bases, in that order; junction bases with no gene match: 4. The CDR3 extends over 15 amino acids. Germline assignment: CDR1 MNHNY and CDR2 SVGAGI (reference sequence). CDR3 in amino acids: CASSYSSQGAYGYTF. The CDR3 nucleotides are TGTGCCAGCAGTTACTCTTCCCAGGGGGCCTATGGCTACACCTTC.

The chain links TRBV18 to TRBJ2-7, with a possible D match to TRBD1 (6 bases). The CDR3 runs to 14 residues. Between the trimmed V and J ends, which lost 0 bases and 2 bases, there was a span of 8 bases. Germline CDR1 is KGHSH and CDR2 is LQKENI. The CDR3 reads CASSPPGTPYEQYF. In nucleotides, the CDR3 is TGTGCCAGCTCACCACCGGGGACACCCTACGAGCAGTACTTC.

The rearrangement links TRBV15 to TRBJ2-7; 10 nucleotides agree with TRBD2. The V gene's germline CDR1 is LNHNV and CDR2 YYDKDF (reference sequence). Unmatched junction bases numbered 5, after V lost 2 bases and J lost 4 bases. The CDR3 has 15 residues. The CDR3 loop is CATSRSSGSPYEQYF. The DNA of the CDR3 is TGTGCCACCAGCAGATCTAGCGGGAGCCCTTACGAGCAGTACTTC.

This clone has a handful of counts. V gene TRBV6-1 combines with J gene TRBJ2-3; 7 positions match TRBD2. Germline V gene lookup returns CDR1 MNHNS and CDR2 SASEGT. After removal of 1 base from V and 2 bases from J, the junction contained 3 bases not matched to a gene. There are 15 residues in the CDR3. The CDR3 sequence is CASSEGLAHTDTQYF. CDR3 nucleotide sequence: TGTGCCAGCAGTGAAGGACTAGCTCACACAGATACGCAGTATTTT.

The chain employs TRBV2 and TRBJ2-1; tentative D call: TRBD2 (5 bases). The CDR3 is made up of 15 amino acids. V lost 3 bases and J lost 2, with 11 bases in between. Germline CDR1 is SNHLY and CDR2 is FYNNEI. DNA of the CDR3: TGTGCCAGCAGTGATAGTGGGAGCCCCTACAATGAGCAGTTCTTC. Translated, it gives CASSDSGSPYNEQFF.

The chain couples TRBV7-3 to TRBJ2-1, with D perhaps matching TRBD2 (6 bases). Deletions cut 5 bases from V and 9 bases from J, with 11 bases between. Germline loops: CDR1 SGHTA, CDR2 FQGTGA. The CDR3 has 12 amino acids. CDR3: CASSPLGGEQFF. Written as DNA, the CDR3 is TGTGCCAGCAGCCCCCTGGGGGGTGAGCAGTTCTTC.

The chain recombines TRBV18 with TRBJ2-7; maybe TRBD2 (6 bases). The ends were cut back, 0 bases at V and 4 bases at J, with 16 bases in the middle. CDR3 length: 16 residues. In germline, CDR1 is KGHSH, CDR2 LQKENI. The chain's CDR3 is CASSPPVPGLEYEQYF. The CDR3 DNA reads TGTGCCAGCTCACCACCGGTCCCGGGACTCGAGTACGAGCAGTACTTC.

This clone came up once. CDR3 in DNA: TGTGCCAGCAGCGTAGGAAGCGGGAGCACCGGGGAGCTGTTTTTT. Its translation is CASSVGSGSTGELFF. The chain couples TRBV9 to TRBJ2-2; TRBD2 matches at 8 bases. The junction had 2 bases not matched to a gene; V was cut back by 0 bases and J by 4 bases. Germline CDR1 reads SGDLS; CDR2 reads YYNGEE. The CDR3 sequence is 15 residues long.

The chain recombines TRBV7-6 with TRBJ2-1; D uncertain. CDR1 SGHVS and CDR2 FNYEAQ come from the germline V gene. V was cut by 6 bases and J by 0 bases, with 6 bases left in between. This CDR3 region has 13 residues. Here the CDR3 reads CASSSSSYNEQFF. Written as DNA, the CDR3 is TGTGCCAGCAGTTCCAGCTCCTACAATGAGCAGTTCTTC.

With regard to this clone: This CDR3 is also generated by other DNA sequences in the sample. J is TRBJ2-7 and V is TRBV19, with no clear D. The CDR3 extends over 14 amino acids. Per germline, CDR1 LNHDA and CDR2 SQIVND (reference sequence). V was pared by 1 base and J by 0 bases, with 7 bases between. DNA of the CDR3: TGTGCCAGTAGTATAGGGGGAACCTCCTACGAGCAGTACTTC. Translating it yields CASSIGGTSYEQYF. Filled out from reference TRBV19 and TRBJ2-7, the complete variable domain reads DGGITQSPKYLFRKEGQNVTLSCEQNLNHDAMYWYRQDPGQGLRLIYYSQIVNDFQKGDIAEGYSVSREKKESFPLTVTSAQKNPTAFYLCASSIGGTSYEQYFGPGTRLTVT.

The table lists this clone with a count of one. V usage is TRBV5-6 and J usage is TRBJ2-7, with 8 bases aligning to TRBD1. The CDR3 has 16 amino acids. The germline V gene has CDR1 SGHDT and CDR2 YYEEEE. Losses at the gene ends were 1 base for V and 2 bases for J; bases not matched to a gene: 8. The CDR3 loop is CASSLYLGDRTYEQYF. In DNA, the CDR3 is TGTGCCAGCAGCTTGTATTTGGGGGACAGGACCTACGAGCAGTACTTC. The full variable domain, rest sourced from reference TRBV5-6 and TRBJ2-7, is DAGVTQSPTHLIKTRGQQVTLRCSPKSGHDTVSWYQQALGQGPQFIFQYYEEEERQRGNFPDRFSGHQFPNYSSELNVNALLLGDSALYLCASSLYLGDRTYEQYFGPGTRLTVT.

This clone has just a few counts. The rearrangement uses TRBV6-6 and TRBJ2-7, with D perhaps TRBD1 (6 bases). The germline CDR1 and CDR2 sequences are MNHNY and SVGAGI (reference sequence). The CDR3 sequence is 14 residues long. The ends were cut back, 5 bases at V and 2 bases at J, with 13 bases in the middle. The CDR3, as DNA: TGTGCCAGCAGTAAACGGGACACAGCCTACGAGCAGTACTTC. Amino acid sequence: CASSKRDTAYEQYF.

The V gene is TRBV30, the J gene TRBJ1-1; 7 bases are shared with TRBD1. The V and J ends lost 7 bases and 1 base, in that order; junction bases with no gene match: 6. Germline V lookup: CDR1 GTSNPN, CDR2 SVGIG (reference sequence). This CDR3 has 13 residues. The CDR3 nucleotides are TGTGCCTTTTGGGGACAGTGGAACACTGAAGCTTTCTTT. Amino acids: CAFWGQWNTEAFF. The whole variable domain, remainder taken from reference TRBV30 and TRBJ1-1, is SQTIHQWPATLVQPVGSPLSLECTVEGTSNPNLYWYRQAAGRGLQLLFYSVGIGQISSEVPQNLSASRPQDRQFILSSKKLLLSDSGFYLCAFWGQWNTEAFFGQGTRLTVV.